These T cell receptor beta chains were read from a single sample in a study of blood T cell repertoires in COVID-19. Generated by immunoSEQ multiplex PCR, the TCRdb table keeps only in-frame clones and is missing some. The sample lists fewer than 250,000 clones, 70% to 90% occurring once. Sample: peripheral blood. The receptors come from a man in his fifties or sixties with COVID-19, enrolled during active disease. Both conserved end residues are part of each CDR3. D genes are given only for firm matches. Clone size is given for some rows only: seen once, a few or many times, or a class if the clone is expanded.

DNA: TGTGCCACCTGGACAGGGAAAACGGAAAGGCCTGGAAACACCATATATTTT; CDR3: CATWTGKTERPGNTIYF; J: TRBJ1-3; V: TRBV10-3; D: TRBD1; size: .
DNA: TGTGCCAGCAGCCACGACAGGGAAGAGACCCAGTACTTC; CDR3: CASSHDREETQYF; J: TRBJ2-5; V: TRBV11-2; D: TRBD1; size: .
DNA: TGTGCCAGCAGCTTAGGAGGGGGATTCTATGGCTACACCTTC; CDR3: CASSLGGGFYGYTF; J: TRBJ1-2; V: TRBV7-9; D: .; size: .
DNA: TGTGCCAGTAGTATGAGAGGACAGGGGGCGAGGTCCTACAATGAGCAGTTCTTC; CDR3: CASSMRGQGARSYNEQFF; J: TRBJ2-1; V: TRBV19; D: TRBD1; size: .
DNA: TGTGCCAGCAGGGTCGGGGGAATCTATGGCTACACCTTC; CDR3: CASRVGGIYGYTF; J: TRBJ1-2; V: TRBV7-2; D: .; size: .
DNA: TGCGCCAGCAGCTTGGAACCTTCGGGACTAGCGGGAGCCGAGCAGTACTTC; CDR3: CASSLEPSGLAGAEQYF; J: TRBJ2-7; V: TRBV5-1; D: TRBD2; size: .
DNA: TGTGCCAGCAGTTTTATGCAGGGGGCTACTGGCTACACCTTC; CDR3: CASSFMQGATGYTF; J: TRBJ1-2; V: TRBV28; D: TRBD1; size: .
DNA: TGTGCCAGCAGCCTAGGACAGGGAAGGGCGCAGTATTTT; CDR3: CASSLGQGRAQYF; J: TRBJ2-3; V: TRBV7-9; D: TRBD1; size: .
DNA: TGTGCCAGCTCACCGTACGCCGGGACAGCATATGGCTACACCTTC; CDR3: CASSPYAGTAYGYTF; J: TRBJ1-2; V: TRBV18; D: TRBD1; size: once
DNA: TGTGCCAGCAGCGTTATCGGACAGGGGGCGTATGAGCAGTTCTTC; CDR3: CASSVIGQGAYEQFF; J: TRBJ2-1; V: TRBV9; D: TRBD1; size: .
DNA: TGTGCCAGCAGTCTAAGCGGGAGTTCCTACAATGAGCAGTTCTTC; CDR3: CASSLSGSSYNEQFF; J: TRBJ2-1; V: TRBV6-5; D: TRBD2; size: .
DNA: TGTGCCAGCAGTCAACCACATGGGACAGGGATTGAAAAACTGTTTTTT; CDR3: CASSQPHGTGIEKLFF; J: TRBJ1-4; V: TRBV28; D: TRBD1; size: once
DNA: TGCGCCAGCAGCTTGGCCGCCGGAGATAATGAAAAACTGTTTTTT; CDR3: CASSLAAGDNEKLFF; J: TRBJ1-4; V: TRBV5-1; D: .; size: .
DNA: TGTGCCAGCAGGGCCTCCTCCTACAATGAGCAGTTCTTC; CDR3: CASRASSYNEQFF; J: TRBJ2-1; V: TRBV2; D: .; size: .
DNA: TGTGCCAGCTCACCCGGACAGAACACTGAAGCTTTCTTT; CDR3: CASSPGQNTEAFF; J: TRBJ1-1; V: TRBV18; D: .; size: .
DNA: TGTGCCAGCAGCCAAGATTTGCGGCTCGGAGGCTACACCTTC; CDR3: CASSQDLRLGGYTF; J: TRBJ1-2; V: TRBV3-1/TRBV3-2; D: .; size: .